Shown below are 32 T cell receptor beta chains from a single sample sequenced in a study of T cells in Graves' hyperthyroidism and ophthalmopathy. Researchers took RNA transcripts and amplified the TCR beta CDR3 regions from them. When the TCR CDR3 underwent first-round RT-PCR, the HTBI primer set was used. TCRdb ran MiXCR on the multiplex PCR reads and lists one entry per CDR3 protein. This sample yields 270,000 or so distinct CDR3 sequences, of which approximately 16% are seen a single time; 30% to 35% belongs to the top ten. The sequencing sample was made of blood. These receptors were taken from a woman aged 50 to 65 with Graves' hyperthyroidism that later progressed to Graves' ophthalmopathy.

This clonotype was seen at least ten times. The chain links TRBV7-8 to TRBJ2-5, with D tentatively TRBD1 or TRBD2 (5 bases each). V lost 7 bases to trimming and J lost 4 bases, with 16 bases between them. Per germline, CDR1 SGHVS and CDR2 FQNEAQ. This CDR3 has 14 residues. CDR3 loop: CASTLGGRGETQYF. The CDR3 coding sequence is TGTGCCAGCACCCTTGGGGGACGAGGAGAGACCCAGTACTTC.

This clonotype was seen many times. Germline is not matched at one junction end, which may reflect a read error. J is TRBJ1-1 and V is TRBV19; D remains unclear. CDR3 length: 11 amino acids. Germline CDR1 LNHDA, CDR2 SQIVND (reference sequence). CDR3 amino acids: CASSSNSEAFF. CDR3 nucleotide sequence: TGTGCCAGTTCGTCCAACAGTGAAGCTTTCTTT.

There are many counts of this clonotype. In nucleotides, the CDR3 is TGTGCCAGCAGTCCCGGGACAGGGGTCCATGAGCAGTTCTTC. This gives the protein CASSPGTGVHEQFF. The gene calls are TRBV28 and TRBJ2-1; 10 nucleotides match TRBD1. After removal of 5 bases from V and 8 bases from J, the junction contained 6 bases not matched to a gene. Looked up from germline, CDR1 is MDHEN and CDR2 is SYDVKM. This CDR3 contains 14 residues.

This clonotype was counted at least ten times. The chain carries TRBV5-1 and TRBJ2-7; 9 bases line up with TRBD1. This CDR3 comprises 16 residues. Trimming cost V 3 bases and J 3 bases; bases outside gene matches: 10. Germline values: CDR1 SGHRS, CDR2 YFSETQ. The CDR3 sequence: CASSSGGTGPHYEQYF. For the CDR3, the DNA is TGCGCCAGCAGCTCGGGCGGGACAGGGCCCCACTACGAGCAGTACTTC.

Only a few counts were recorded for this clonotype. The V and J genes are TRBV4-1 and TRBJ1-4; possibly TRBD1 for D (5 bases). Trimming took 3 bases from V and 7 from J, leaving 15 bases between them. The germline CDR1 and CDR2 sequences are MGHRA and YSYEKL. The CDR3 is 15 residues long. The CDR3 DNA follows: TGCGCCAGCAGCCACGGCTTCGGGGGGATTGAAAAACTGTTTTTT. Protein product: CASSHGFGGIEKLFF.

In this sample, this clonotype turned up many times. The chain combines TRBV28 with TRBJ2-7; the match to TRBD2 covers 8 bases. The CDR3 is made up of 14 amino acids. The germline gives CDR1 MDHEN, CDR2 SYDVKM. Trimming removed 4 bases from V and 2 bases from J; junction bases left unmatched: 4. In nucleotides, the CDR3 is TGTGCCAGCAGTTCGGGGCGGGAGGCCTACGAGCAGTACTTC. Amino acid sequence: CASSSGREAYEQYF.

This clonotype was detected many times. The rearrangement joins TRBV7-9 to TRBJ2-7; D uncertain. Germline V gene lookup returns CDR1 SEHNR and CDR2 FQNEAQ (reference sequence). With 5 bases removed from V and 3 bases from J, the gap between germline ends came to 11 bases. The CDR3 has 13 residues. The CDR3 loop reads CASSLLGIYEQYF. In DNA form, the CDR3 reads TGTGCCAGCAGCCTACTGGGAATCTACGAGCAGTACTTC.

This clonotype was detected ten times or more. The chain combines TRBV29-1 with TRBJ1-5, with a weak D call TRBD1 (6 bases). Trimming removed 8 bases from V and 1 base from J, with 33 bases in between. In germline, CDR1 is SQVTM, CDR2 ANQGSEA. CDR3 length: 20 amino acids. The CDR3 here is CSTPWRQAIFPLGSNQPQHF. The DNA for the CDR3 is TGCAGCACCCCATGGCGACAGGCTATATTCCCCTTAGGCAGCAATCAGCCCCAGCATTTT.

This clonotype was seen many times. The chain links TRBV5-5 to TRBJ1-5; 10 bases match TRBD1. The junction had 12 bases not matched to a gene; V was cut back by 4 bases and J by 8 bases. Germline values: CDR1 SGHKS, CDR2 YYEKEE (reference sequence). The CDR3 has 16 amino acids. The CDR3 spells CASSISGTGVVEPQHF. In DNA, the CDR3 is TGTGCCAGCAGCATTTCCGGGACAGGGGTGGTGGAGCCCCAGCATTTT.

This clonotype showed up many times. V gene TRBV7-9 combines with J gene TRBJ1-1; D is undetermined. V was clipped by 5 bases and J by 4 bases, with 11 bases between them. From germline, CDR1 is SEHNR and CDR2 FQNEAQ (reference sequence). The CDR3 extends over 13 amino acids. CDR3 region: CASSPGGLTEAFF. CDR3 sequence (DNA): TGTGCCAGCAGCCCCGGTGGACTCACTGAAGCTTTCTTT.

The table lists this clonotype with a few counts. The V and J genes are TRBV4-1 and TRBJ2-1; no definite D call. V was trimmed by 0 bases and J by 13 bases, leaving 10 bases between them. Germline-derived CDR1 and CDR2 are MGHRA and YSYEKL. The CDR3 totals 12 residues. Here the CDR3 DNA reads TGCGCCAGCAGCCAAGATGGAATAGGCCAGTTCTTC. It yields the protein CASSQDGIGQFF.

At least ten counts were recorded for this clonotype. The CDR3 is CASSRQAYSYNEQFF. DNA for the CDR3: TGTGCCAGCTCAAGACAGGCGTACTCCTACAATGAGCAGTTCTTC. This rearrangement joins TRBV18 to TRBJ2-1; tentative D call: TRBD1 (6 bases). V lost 5 bases, J lost 0 bases, and 11 bases lay in between. The CDR3 extends over 15 amino acids. Germline values: CDR1 KGHSH, CDR2 LQKENI.

This rearrangement joins TRBV7-3 to TRBJ2-1; TRBD2 agrees at 7 bases. This CDR3 is 15 amino acids long. Germline V gene sequence: CDR1 SGHTA, CDR2 FQGTGA. V lost 5 bases and J lost 7; bases outside the gene matches: 11. For the CDR3, the DNA is TGTGCCAGCAGCACACGGGGGGTTCCCCAGAATGAGCAGTTCTTC. Protein: CASSTRGVPQNEQFF.

The gene calls are TRBV11-3 and TRBJ2-2; TRBD2 matches at 12 bases. Germline values: CDR1 SGHNT, CDR2 YENEEA. The CDR3 is 17 amino acids. V was pared by 3 bases and J by 4 bases, with 6 bases of the junction left unmatched. The CDR3 sequence is CASSLGLAGGVTGELFF. Written as DNA, the CDR3 is TGTGCCAGCAGCTTGGGCCTAGCGGGAGGGGTCACCGGGGAGCTGTTTTTT.

This clonotype was recorded many times. This chain links TRBV28 with TRBJ2-7, with TRBD1 identical over 11 bases. Germline values: CDR1 MDHEN, CDR2 SYDVKM. Losses at the gene ends were 8 bases for V and 7 bases for J; bases not matched to a gene: 7. This CDR3 spans 13 amino acids. CDR3 DNA sequence: TGTGCCAGCCTAGGACAGGGGGCGCGTGAGCAGTACTTC. This codes for CASLGQGAREQYF.

This clonotype was observed at least ten times. The chain combines TRBV2 with TRBJ2-3; 8 bases fit TRBD2. This CDR3 is built from 14 residues. Losses at the gene ends were 8 bases for V and 0 bases for J; bases not matched to a gene: 4. The germline V gene has CDR1 SNHLY and CDR2 FYNNEI. The CDR3 here is CASQREMSTDTQYF. The CDR3 DNA is TGTGCCAGCCAGCGGGAGATGAGCACAGATACGCAGTATTTT.

Ten or more counts support this clonotype. V and J are TRBV2 and TRBJ2-1; 7 nucleotides line up with TRBD2. CDR1 is SNHLY, CDR2 FYNNEI, per germline. The J segment lost 10 bases and the V segment lost 6 bases, leaving 9 bases of the junction unmatched. CDR3 size: 13 residues. This CDR3 is CASRIAGRREQFF. As DNA, the CDR3 is TGTGCCAGCAGGATAGCGGGCCGACGGGAGCAGTTCTTC.

A few counts support this clonotype. The chain combines TRBV4-1 with TRBJ1-2, with a weak D call TRBD1 (5 bases). CDR3 length: 15 residues. V gave up 0 bases and J gave up 3 bases, with 11 bases separating them. Germline values: CDR1 MGHRA, CDR2 YSYEKL. The CDR3 region has the DNA TGCGCCAGCAGCCAAGATTTCGCGACAGACTATGGCTACACCTTC. Translated: CASSQDFATDYGYTF.

This clonotype was observed a few times. V is TRBV10-1 and J is TRBJ2-4; 9 nucleotides line up with TRBD1. V shed 2 bases and J 9 bases; nucleotides not matched to a gene: 2. Per germline, CDR1 WNHNN and CDR2 SYGVQD (reference sequence). The CDR3 runs 13 residues. CDR3 sequence reads: CASSETGQGIQYF. The CDR3 DNA reads TGCGCCAGCAGTGAGACGGGACAGGGCATTCAGTACTTC.

This clonotype showed up many times. The chain joins TRBV7-2 to TRBJ2-7, with TRBD1 matching 8 bases. Germline V gives CDR1 SGHTA, CDR2 FQGNSA. This CDR3 comprises 14 residues. Trimming at V came to 1 base and at J to 6 bases, leaving 5 bases not matched to a gene. The CDR3 DNA reads TGTGCCAGCAGCTTAGACCAGGGGGCGGCCGAGCAGTACTTC. Translating gives CASSLDQGAAEQYF. Variable domain in full (rest from reference TRBV7-2 and TRBJ2-7): GAGVSQSPSNKVTEKGKDVELRCDPISGHTALYWYRQSLGQGLEFLIYFQGNSAPDKSGLPSDRFSAERTGGSVSTLTIQRTQQEDSAVYLCASSLDQGAAEQYFGPGTRLTVT.

V gene TRBV20-1 combines with J gene TRBJ1-1; D is unresolved. The CDR3 contains 12 residues. The V end lost 1 base, the J end lost 1 base, and 4 bases lay between the germline ends. Looked up from germline, CDR1 is DFQATT and CDR2 is SNEGSKA (reference sequence). CDR3: CSARGPNTEAFF. The CDR3 DNA is TGCAGTGCTAGAGGACCGAACACTGAAGCTTTCTTT.

Ten or more counts support this clonotype. The chain recombines TRBV6-5 with TRBJ1-1; D not certain. This CDR3 has 19 residues. Trimming stripped 0 bases from V and 1 base from J, with 21 bases between. CDR1 MNHEY and CDR2 SVGAGI come from the germline V gene. Here the CDR3 DNA reads TGTGCCAGCAGTTACTCGATCTCAACAGCAATGGCCAGGAACACTGAAGCTTTCTTT. Its translation: CASSYSISTAMARNTEAFF.

This clonotype was recorded at least ten times. The chain links TRBV11-2 to TRBJ2-4; 10 bases fit TRBD1. Unmatched junction bases numbered 6, after V lost 5 bases and J lost 8 bases. Germline lookup yields CDR1 SGHAT and CDR2 FQNNGV. The CDR3 loop spans 14 amino acids. The CDR3: CASSPRDRGDIQYF. The CDR3 DNA is TGTGCCAGCAGCCCACGGGACAGGGGCGACATTCAGTACTTC. Based on the CDR3 plus reference TRBV11-2 and TRBJ2-4, the full variable domain is EAGVAQSPRYKIIEKRQSVAFWCNPISGHATLYWYQQILGQGPKLLIQFQNNGVVDDSQLPKDRFSAERLKGVDSTLKIQPAKLEDSAVYLCASSPRDRGDIQYFGAGTRLSVL.

The table lists this clonotype with many counts. This rearrangement joins TRBV28 to TRBJ1-2; maybe TRBD1 (5 bases). The CDR3 length is 13 residues. Germline V gene sequence: CDR1 MDHEN, CDR2 SYDVKM. Trimming removed 4 bases at V and 2 bases at J, with 8 bases between. The CDR3 nucleotides are TGTGCCAGCAGTTCCAGGGTCAACTATGGCTACACCTTC. Its translation is CASSSRVNYGYTF.

Concerning this clonotype: With a much larger clone just one base away, this may be a read error. The chain uses TRBV27 and TRBJ2-3; TRBD2 agrees at 9 bases. CDR3 size: 13 residues. Germline CDR1 reads MNHEY; CDR2 reads SMNVEV (reference sequence). CDR3 sequence (DNA): TGTGCGGTCTCAGCGGGAGGCACAGATATGCAGTATTTT. It yields the protein CAVSAGGTDMQYF.

This clonotype was seen repeatedly, ten times or more. The chain uses TRBV2 and TRBJ1-5; TRBD1 matches at 10 bases. From germline, CDR1 is SNHLY and CDR2 FYNNEI. V lost 6 bases and J lost 1; bases outside the gene matches: 6. CDR3 length: 16 residues. CDR3 residues: CASSPDRGLSNQPQHF. The CDR3 bases are TGTGCCAGCAGCCCCGACAGGGGGCTAAGCAATCAGCCCCAGCATTTT.

This clonotype occurred a few times. The chain employs TRBV29-1 and TRBJ2-6; TRBD1 matches at 10 bases. The junction had 10 bases not matched to a gene; V was cut back by 4 bases and J by 1 base. Germline values: CDR1 SQVTM, CDR2 ANQGSEA. This CDR3 contains 18 residues. The CDR3 spells CSVVTGGLLGSGANVLTF. The CDR3 region has the DNA TGCAGCGTTGTGACAGGGGGCTTGCTGGGATCTGGGGCCAACGTCCTGACTTTC.

This clonotype was detected a few times. The gene calls are TRBV7-3 and TRBJ2-2, with TRBD2 identical over 13 bases. Germline V gives CDR1 SGHTA, CDR2 FQGTGA. The CDR3 covers 22 residues. The ends lost 4 bases at V and 0 bases at J; junction bases unmatched: 17. This chain's CDR3 is CASSSVHTPGLAGRANTGELFF. The CDR3, as DNA: TGTGCCAGCAGCTCGGTACATACTCCGGGACTAGCGGGACGCGCGAACACCGGGGAGCTGTTTTTT.

This clonotype has ten or more counts. The V call is TRBV27, the J call TRBJ1-5; D is ambiguous. Per the germline V gene, CDR1 is MNHEY and CDR2 is SMNVEV (reference sequence). This CDR3 contains 16 residues. The V end lost 0 bases, the J end lost 7 bases, and 16 bases lay between the germline ends. The CDR3 nucleotides are TGTGCCAGCAGTTTATCCGGGTCCCCGAGAGGGCAGCCCCAGCATTTT. It codes for CASSLSGSPRGQPQHF.

This clonotype was recorded many times. The chain recombines TRBV6-1 with TRBJ1-5; 8 positions agree with TRBD1. Trimming cost V 5 bases and J 3 bases; bases outside gene matches: 6. The germline V gene encodes CDR1 MNHNS and CDR2 SASEGT. This CDR3 comprises 15 residues. The CDR3 bases are TGTGCCAGCAGTCGGACAGGGAACTTCAATCAGCCCCAGCATTTT. Its protein product is CASSRTGNFNQPQHF.

In its sample, this clonotype was seen many times. The chain links TRBV28 to TRBJ1-1, with D perhaps TRBD1 (6 bases). V lost 5 bases and J 4 bases, leaving 14 bases between the germline ends. CDR1 is MDHEN and CDR2 is SYDVKM in the germline V gene. The CDR3 sequence is 14 residues long. Here the CDR3 reads CASSPTGLGTEAFF. The CDR3 nucleotides are TGTGCCAGCAGTCCTACAGGGTTGGGCACTGAAGCTTTCTTT. The whole variable domain, filled in from reference TRBV28 and TRBJ1-1, reads DVKVTQSSRYLVKRTGEKVFLECVQDMDHENMFWYRQDPGLGLRLIYFSYDVKMKEKGDIPEGYSVSREKKERFSLILESASTNQTSMYLCASSPTGLGTEAFFGQGTRLTVV.

This clonotype was recorded many times. The V call is TRBV11-2, the J call TRBJ2-7; 7 positions match TRBD2. V lost 1 base to trimming and J lost 1 base; unmatched junction nucleotides: 10. Germline values: CDR1 SGHAT, CDR2 FQNNGV. The CDR3 has 17 residues. This CDR3 reads CASSLATWLAASYEQYF. CDR3 sequence (DNA): TGTGCCAGCAGCTTAGCTACTTGGCTAGCGGCATCCTACGAGCAGTACTTC.